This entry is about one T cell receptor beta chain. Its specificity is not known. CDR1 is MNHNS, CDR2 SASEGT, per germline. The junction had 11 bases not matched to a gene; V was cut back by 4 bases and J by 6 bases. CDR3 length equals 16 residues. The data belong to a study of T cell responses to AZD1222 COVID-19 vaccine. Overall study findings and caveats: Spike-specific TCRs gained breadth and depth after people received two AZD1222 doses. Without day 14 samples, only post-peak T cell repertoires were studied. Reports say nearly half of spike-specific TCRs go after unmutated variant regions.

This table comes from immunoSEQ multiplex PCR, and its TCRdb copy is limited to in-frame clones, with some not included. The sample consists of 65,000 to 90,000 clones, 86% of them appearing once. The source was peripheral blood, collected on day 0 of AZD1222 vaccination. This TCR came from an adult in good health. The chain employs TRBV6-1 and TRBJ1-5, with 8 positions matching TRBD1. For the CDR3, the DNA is TGTGCCAGCAGTGTGGGGGGGCAGGGGGCAGGTCAGCCCCAGCATTTT. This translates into CASSVGGQGAGQPQHF.